This TCR beta chain is from a study of CD8 T cells in ankylosing spondylitis. There are a few counts of this clonotype. What it binds is not known. Study-wide results and caveats: The clones that were linked to disease were reported to be significantly enriched in matched synovial fluid samples from ankylosing spondylitis patients.

Germline CDR1 and CDR2: SEHNR and FQNEAQ (reference sequence). The CDR3 runs to 11 residues. V gave up 6 bases and J gave up 14 bases, with 14 bases separating them. A quantitative 5'-RACE method, one with molecular barcodes, was used to make TCR beta libraries. MiXCR, applied by TCRdb to the 5' RACE reads, yields one record per CDR3 protein. The data contain about 130,000 distinct CDR3 sequences, 7% to 10% of them seen just once; the ten biggest clones take up approximately 3.3%. The sequence derives from a male donor with ankylosing spondylitis or in good health (not recorded which). The chain couples TRBV7-9 to TRBJ2-4, with TRBD2 as a possible D gene (5 bases). Source material: blood, either unsorted or a sorted T cell fraction (not recorded which). CDR3 sequence (DNA): TGTGCCAGCAGTCCAGATGTGGAGGAGTACTTC. Protein: CASSPDVEEYF.